The clone carrying this T cell receptor (beta chain) was detected a few times. Mismatch with germline at one junction end may stem from a read error. The data derive from a study of quantifying T cell responses using KT2 cells. Turning to the study itself: cDNA was made from DNase-treated RNA using alpha and beta constant primers.

Germline-derived CDR1 and CDR2 are SGHNT and YYREEE (reference sequence). The CDR3 totals 15 residues. Each cDNA got a UMI-containing oligo ligated at its 3' end. First-round PCR used 4 cycles and beta primers RC1.1 and RC1.2 covering TRBC1 and TRBC2. TCRdb reanalysed the UMI-ligation and nested PCR reads using MiXCR and keeps one entry per CDR3 protein. The sample yields 50,000 to 70,000 distinct CDR3 sequences, roughly an eighth seen once. Sequences were obtained from PBMCs spiked with cells of the T cell clone KT2. The receptor's source is a human donor. The chain carries TRBV5-4 and TRBJ1-2; a weak D match, TRBD1 (6 bases). CDR3 sequence reads: CASTLNRALNYGYTF. In DNA form, the CDR3 reads TGTGCCAGCACCTTGAACAGGGCCCTGAACTATGGCTACACCTTC.